This T cell receptor (beta chain) was captured by sequencing in a study of cytomegalovirus exposure and HLA in healthy donors. Amplification used 60 Vbeta primers and 13 Jbeta primers. The method was immunoSEQ multiplex PCR; TCRdb's version includes in-frame clones alone and lacks a portion of them. This sample has roughly 150,000 clones, with 85% found just once. The CDR3 consists of 13 residues. Germline V gene lookup returns CDR1 MDHEN and CDR2 SYDVKM. V lost 8 bases and J lost 5; bases outside the gene matches: 2. The sample was PBMCs. This chain uses TRBV28 with TRBJ1-5; 11 nucleotides line up with TRBD1. This clonotype originated in a young woman in good health and CMV-seronegative. The CDR3 region has the DNA TGTGCCAGCCGGACAGGGGGCCATCAGCCCCAGCATTTT. Translation: CASRTGGHQPQHF.